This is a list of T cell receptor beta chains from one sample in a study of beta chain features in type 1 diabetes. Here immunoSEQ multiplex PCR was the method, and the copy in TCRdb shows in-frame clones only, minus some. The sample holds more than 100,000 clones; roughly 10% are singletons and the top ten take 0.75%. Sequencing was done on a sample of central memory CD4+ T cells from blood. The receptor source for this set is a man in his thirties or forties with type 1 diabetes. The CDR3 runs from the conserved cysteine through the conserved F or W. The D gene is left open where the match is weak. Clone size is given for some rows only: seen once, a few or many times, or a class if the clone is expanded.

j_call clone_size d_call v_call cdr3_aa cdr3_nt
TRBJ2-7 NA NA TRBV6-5 CASTYRYEQYF TGTGCCAGCACTTATCGGTACGAGCAGTACTTC
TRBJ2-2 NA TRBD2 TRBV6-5 CASSLNSGGARLFF TGTGCCAGCAGTCTAAATAGCGGGGGGGCCCGGCTGTTTTTT
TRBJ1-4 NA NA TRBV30 CAWSGWEKLFF TGTGCCTGGTCCGGGTGGGAAAAACTGTTTTTT
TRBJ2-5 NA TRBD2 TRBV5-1 CASSLGTRGEETQYF TGCGCCAGCAGCTTGGGGACCCGGGGGGAAGAGACCCAGTACTTC
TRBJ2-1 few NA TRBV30 CAWSVSGNEQFF TGTGCCTGGAGTGTATCAGGGAATGAGCAGTTCTTC
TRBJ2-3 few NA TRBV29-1 CSGSHTDTQYF TGCAGCGGGAGTCACACAGATACGCAGTATTTT
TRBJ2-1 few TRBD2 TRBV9 CASSVGPSGVSSYNEQFF TGTGCCAGCAGCGTAGGACCTAGCGGGGTTAGCTCCTACAATGAGCAGTTCTTC
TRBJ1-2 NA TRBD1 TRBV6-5 CASSDMTGVSGYTF TGTGCCAGCAGTGATATGACAGGGGTCTCGGGCTACACCTTC
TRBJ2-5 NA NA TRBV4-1 CASSQDRGNQETQYF TGCGCCAGCAGCCAAGATCGAGGGAACCAAGAGACCCAGTACTTC
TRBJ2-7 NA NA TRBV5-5 CASSLSGTYEQYF TGTGCCAGCAGCTTGTCGGGGACCTACGAGCAGTACTTC
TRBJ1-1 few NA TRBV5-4 CASSLGRNTEAFF TGTGCCAGCAGCTTGGGGAGGAACACTGAAGCTTTCTTT
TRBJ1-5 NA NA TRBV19 CASSIVPGLDQPQHF TGTGCCAGTAGTATAGTACCTGGACTAGATCAGCCCCAGCATTTT
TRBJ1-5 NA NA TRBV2 CASTLMPEANQPQHF TGTGCCAGCACCTTGATGCCTGAGGCCAATCAGCCCCAGCATTTT
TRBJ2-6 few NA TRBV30 CAWRGTPGANVLTF TGTGCCTGGAGAGGGACACCTGGGGCCAACGTCCTGACTTTC
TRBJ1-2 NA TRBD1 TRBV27 CASSPTPGQGYGYTF TGTGCCAGCAGTCCTACCCCGGGACAGGGATATGGCTACACCTTC
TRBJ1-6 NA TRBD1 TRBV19 CASYRTGSYSPLHF TGTGCCAGTTATCGGACAGGGAGCTATTCACCCCTCCACTTT
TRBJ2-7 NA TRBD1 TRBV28 CASSAWGTGGHEQYF TGTGCCAGCAGCGCCTGGGGGACAGGGGGCCACGAGCAGTACTTC
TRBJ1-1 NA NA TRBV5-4 CASSLRTEPEAFF TGTGCCAGCAGCTTACGGACAGAACCCGAAGCTTTCTTT
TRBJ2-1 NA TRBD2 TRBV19 CASRKRGGRINEQFF TGTGCCAGTAGGAAGCGGGGGGGCCGGATAAATGAGCAGTTCTTC
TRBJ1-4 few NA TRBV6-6 CASSSGATNEKLFF TGTGCCAGCAGTTCGGGTGCAACTAATGAAAAACTGTTTTTT
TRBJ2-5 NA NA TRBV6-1 CASSELTQYF TGTGCCAGCAGTGAACTGACCCAGTACTTC
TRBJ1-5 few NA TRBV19 CASSPRTEAPYF TGTGCCAGTAGTCCCCGGACAGAAGCTCCTTATTTT
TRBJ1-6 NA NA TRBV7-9 CASSLQGTGNSPLHF TGTGCCAGCAGCTTACAGGGGACGGGAAATTCACCCCTCCACTTT
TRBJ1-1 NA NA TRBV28 CASSLSESGVFGTEAFF TGTGCCAGCAGTTTATCCGAATCAGGGGTTTTTGGCACTGAAGCTTTCTTT
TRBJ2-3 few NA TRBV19 CASSLNRADTQYF TGTGCCAGTAGTCTCAACAGGGCTGATACGCAGTATTTT
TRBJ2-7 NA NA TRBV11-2 CASSVAGEQYF TGTGCCAGCAGCGTGGCCGGGGAGCAGTACTTC
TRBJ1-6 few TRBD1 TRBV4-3 CASSQHLGGGSLDSPLHF TGCGCCAGCAGCCAACATTTAGGGGGCGGGTCCTTGGATTCACCCCTCCACTTT